A selection of T cell receptor beta chains follows, all from one sample in a study of T cells in Graves' hyperthyroidism and ophthalmopathy. TCRdb re-called the multiplex PCR reads through MiXCR, storing one row per CDR3 protein. The sample includes 300,000 to 350,000 distinct CDR3 sequences, 14% seen only once; the top ten take under 30%. The specimen was blood. The source of these receptors is a woman aged 25 to 39 with Graves' hyperthyroidism. The CDR3 runs from the conserved cysteine through the conserved F or W. The D gene is left open where the match is weak. Size tells how often a clone was seen (once, few, many) or the class of an expanded clone, and some rows leave it out.

j_gene,abundance,v_gene,d_gene,CDR3aa,CDR3nt
TRBJ2-5,many,TRBV27,-,CASSLSLLGETQYF,TGTGCCAGCAGTTTATCTCTCTTGGGGGAGACCCAGTACTTC
TRBJ2-3,many,TRBV15,-,CATSKTKLTDTQYF,TGTGCCACCAGCAAGACAAAACTCACAGATACGCAGTATTTT
TRBJ1-2,-,TRBV4-2,-,CASSQDRGGYYGYTF,TGTGCCAGCAGCCAAGATCGGGGGGGCTACTATGGCTACACCTTC
TRBJ2-1,-,TRBV7-3,TRBD2,CASSPGTSGVVEQFF,TGTGCCAGCAGCCCAGGGACTAGCGGGGTGGTTGAGCAGTTCTTC
TRBJ2-1,many,TRBV30,-,CAWRGYDMEQFF,TGTGCCTGGAGAGGGTACGACATGGAGCAGTTCTTC
TRBJ1-6,-,TRBV19,-,CASSGVVGGSPLHF,TGTGCCAGTAGCGGTGTTGTAGGTGGTTCACCCCTCCACTTT
TRBJ2-5,many,TRBV10-3,TRBD2,CATGPTSGLETQYF,TGTGCCACCGGTCCGACTAGCGGACTAGAGACCCAGTACTTC
TRBJ2-3,-,TRBV7-2,-,CASSQTGMDTQYF,TGTGCCAGCAGTCAGACCGGGATGGATACGCAGTATTTT
TRBJ2-5,-,TRBV27,-,CASKGRGARETQYF,TGTGCCAGCAAGGGGAGGGGGGCGAGAGAGACCCAGTACTTC
TRBJ2-5,many,TRBV18,-,CVGQEEETQYF,TGTGTGGGTCAGGAAGAAGAGACCCAGTACTTC
TRBJ2-7,-,TRBV28,-,CASSPQVVYEQYF,TGTGCCAGCAGCCCACAGGTAGTCTACGAGCAGTACTTC
TRBJ1-4,many,TRBV15,-,CATSASRGGEKLFF,TGTGCCACCAGCGCCAGTCGGGGTGGTGAAAAACTGTTTTTT
TRBJ1-6,-,TRBV4-1,-,CASSWGRTDTYSPLHF,TGCGCCAGCAGCTGGGGACGAACGGATACGTATTCACCCCTCCACTTT
TRBJ2-2,many,TRBV6-2/TRBV6-3,TRBD2,CASRLTPTSGRAPNTGELFF,TGTGCCAGCAGACTTACCCCGACTAGCGGGAGGGCCCCGAACACCGGGGAGCTGTTTTTT
TRBJ2-6,many,TRBV12-3/TRBV12-4,-,CASSSSSGANVLTF,TGTGCCAGCAGTTCGTCCTCTGGGGCCAACGTCCTGACTTTC
TRBJ2-2,-,TRBV20-1,TRBD2,CSARSGGQETGELFF,TGCAGTGCAAGGTCGGGGGGGCAAGAAACCGGGGAGCTGTTTTTT
TRBJ1-1,many,TRBV5-5,-,CASAKMNTEAFF,TGTGCCAGCGCAAAGATGAACACTGAAGCTTTCTTT
TRBJ2-1,many,TRBV7-9,-,CASSFQHAEEQFF,TGTGCCAGCAGCTTTCAGCACGCAGAGGAGCAGTTCTTC